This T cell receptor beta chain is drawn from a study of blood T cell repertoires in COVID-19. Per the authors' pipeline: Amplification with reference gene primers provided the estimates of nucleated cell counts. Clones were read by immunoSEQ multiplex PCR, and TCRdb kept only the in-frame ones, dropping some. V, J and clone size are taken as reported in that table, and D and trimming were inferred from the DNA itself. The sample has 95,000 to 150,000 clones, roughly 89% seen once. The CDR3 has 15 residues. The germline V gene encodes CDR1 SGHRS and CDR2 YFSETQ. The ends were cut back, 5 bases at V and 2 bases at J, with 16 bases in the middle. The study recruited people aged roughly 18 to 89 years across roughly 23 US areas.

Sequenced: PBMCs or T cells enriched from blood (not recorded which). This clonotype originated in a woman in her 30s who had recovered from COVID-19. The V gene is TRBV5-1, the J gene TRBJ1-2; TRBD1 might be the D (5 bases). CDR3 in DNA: TGCGCCAGCAGGCTAGGGGCGCGGCAGAACTATGGCTACACCTTC. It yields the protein CASRLGARQNYGYTF.